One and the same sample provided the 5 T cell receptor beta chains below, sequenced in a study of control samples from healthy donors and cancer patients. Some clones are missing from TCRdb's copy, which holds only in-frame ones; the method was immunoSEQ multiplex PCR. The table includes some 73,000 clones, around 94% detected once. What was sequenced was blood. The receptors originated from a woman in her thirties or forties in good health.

CDR3 sequence reads: CASTPPGGRMDEQFF. CDR3 bases: TGTGCCAGCACCCCCCCCGGCGGGAGGATGGATGAGCAGTTCTTC. The rearrangement links TRBV3-1 (or the pseudogene TRBV3-2) to TRBJ2-1, with 8 bases that match TRBD2. CDR1 and CDR2 (germline): LGHDT, YNNKEL (reference sequence). J was trimmed by 8 bases and V by 7 bases; bases with no gene match: 13. This CDR3 is 15 amino acids long.

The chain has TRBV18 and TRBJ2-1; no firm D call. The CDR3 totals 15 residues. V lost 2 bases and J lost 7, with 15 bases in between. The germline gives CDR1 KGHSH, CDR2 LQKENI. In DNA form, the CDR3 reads TGTGCCAGCTCACCAAACCCGCTCCTCCGGAATGAGCAGTTCTTC. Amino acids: CASSPNPLLRNEQFF.

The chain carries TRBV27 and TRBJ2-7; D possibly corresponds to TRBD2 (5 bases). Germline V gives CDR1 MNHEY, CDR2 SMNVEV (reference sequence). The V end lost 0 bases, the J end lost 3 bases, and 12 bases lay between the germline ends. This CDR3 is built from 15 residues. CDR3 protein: CASSLSIGELYEQYF. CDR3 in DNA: TGTGCCAGCAGTTTATCGATCGGGGAGCTCTACGAGCAGTACTTC.

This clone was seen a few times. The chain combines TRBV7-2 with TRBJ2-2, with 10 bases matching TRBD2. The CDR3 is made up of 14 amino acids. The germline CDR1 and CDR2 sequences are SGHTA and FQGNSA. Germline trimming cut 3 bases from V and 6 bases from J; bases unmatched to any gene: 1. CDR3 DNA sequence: TGTGCCAGCAGCTTGGGACTAGCGTCCGGGGAGCTGTTTTTT. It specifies CASSLGLASGELFF.

The CDR3 nucleotides read TGTGCCATCAGTCGGGACAGCAACTATGGCTACACCTTC. This encodes CAISRDSNYGYTF. The V call is TRBV10-3, the J call TRBJ1-2; the match to TRBD1 covers 7 bases. V lost 5 bases and J lost 2; bases outside the gene matches: 2. CDR3 length equals 13 residues. CDR1 is ENHRY, CDR2 SYGVKD, per germline.